A single sample gave rise to the 29 T cell receptor beta chains below, sequenced in a study of T-cell memory formation after mild COVID-19. TCRdb analysed the 5' RACE reads with MiXCR anew, one entry per CDR3 protein. The sample holds more than 150,000 distinct CDR3 sequences, 11% seen once. Sequenced sample: PBMCs or a T cell subset sorted from them (not recorded which). Source of these receptors: a man aged 18 to 35 who had mild COVID-19 (a few samples of this study predate the infection). Cell type and time point are not known.

The rearrangement uses TRBV4-3 and TRBJ2-2; D is unclear. The germline gives CDR1 LGHNA, CDR2 YSLEER. The V and J ends lost 0 bases and 6 bases respectively, with 5 bases between them. The CDR3 runs 13 residues. CDR3 in DNA: TGCGCCAGCAGCCAAGAGAGGTCCGGGGAGCTGTTTTTT. Protein: CASSQERSGELFF.

This clonotype was observed a handful of times. The chain joins TRBV10-3 to TRBJ1-5, with TRBD1 identical over 7 bases. J gave up 6 bases and V 0 bases, and 5 bases lay outside the gene matches. CDR3 length: 15 residues. The germline gives CDR1 ENHRY, CDR2 SYGVKD. CDR3 in amino acids: CAISESPGGSQPQHF. DNA for the CDR3: TGTGCCATCAGTGAGTCGCCAGGGGGTAGTCAGCCCCAGCATTTT.

The V gene is TRBV18, the J gene TRBJ1-6; TRBD1 agrees at 11 bases. Germline V gene data show CDR1 as KGHSH and CDR2 as LQKENI. The CDR3 totals 14 residues. J lost 10 bases, V lost 3 bases, and 2 bases had no gene match. In DNA, the CDR3 is TGTGCCAGCTCACCGGGACAGGGGGTCTCACCCCTCCACTTT. Its translation is CASSPGQGVSPLHF. The variable domain in full, with the rest retrieved from reference TRBV18 and TRBJ1-6, is NAGVMQNPRHLVRRRGQEARLRCSPMKGHSHVYWYRQLPEEGLKFMVYLQKENIIDESGMPKERFSAEFPKEGPSILRIQQVVRGDSAAYFCASSPGQGVSPLHFGNGTRLTVT.

The rearrangement links TRBV18 to TRBJ2-3; tentative D call: TRBD2 (5 bases). Trimming left V 5 bases short and J 0 bases short, with 15 bases between. Per the germline V gene, CDR1 is KGHSH and CDR2 is LQKENI. The length of the CDR3 is 16 residues. The CDR3 loop is CASSAILDPSTDTQYF. The CDR3 nucleotides are TGTGCCAGCTCAGCTATACTAGACCCGAGCACAGATACGCAGTATTTT.

J is TRBJ1-6 and V is TRBV30; D not certain. Germline CDR1 is GTSNPN and CDR2 is SVGIG (reference sequence). Between the trimmed V and J ends, which lost 5 bases and 10 bases, there was a span of 12 bases. This CDR3 has 12 amino acids. CDR3 bases: TGTGCCTGGCAGCGGGATGGATCACCCCTCCACTTT. Its protein is CAWQRDGSPLHF.

This clonotype was observed a handful of times. The chain joins TRBV9 to TRBJ2-2; D not certain. This CDR3 has 14 amino acids. V lost 5 bases, J lost 6 bases, and 14 bases lay in between. Germline V gene lookup returns CDR1 SGDLS and CDR2 YYNGEE. The CDR3 spells CASSHTEPPGELFF. The CDR3 DNA follows: TGTGCCAGCAGTCACACAGAGCCTCCCGGGGAGCTGTTTTTT.

This chain links TRBV20-1 with TRBJ2-3; TRBD2 might be the D (6 bases). Germline V gene sequence: CDR1 DFQATT, CDR2 SNEGSKA (reference sequence). V was cut by 3 bases and J by 3 bases, with 16 bases left in between. The CDR3 runs to 15 residues. This chain's CDR3 is CSARGSAGRTDTQYF. The CDR3 bases are TGCAGTGCTAGGGGGTCGGCGGGGAGAACAGATACGCAGTATTTT.

The V and J genes are TRBV6-5 and TRBJ2-1; D may correspond to TRBD1 or TRBD2 (5 bases each). CDR3 length equals 14 residues. Per germline, CDR1 MNHEY and CDR2 SVGAGI. Trimming cost V 4 bases and J 6 bases, with 13 bases left between them. CDR3 loop: CASSSRDRGNEQFF. Here the CDR3 DNA reads TGTGCCAGCAGTTCCCGGGACCGAGGCAATGAGCAGTTCTTC.

The chain is built from TRBV20-1 and TRBJ2-3; D may be TRBD1 or TRBD2 (5 bases each). The V and J ends lost 0 bases and 1 base respectively, with 11 bases between them. The CDR3 consists of 15 residues. Germline V gives CDR1 DFQATT, CDR2 SNEGSKA (reference sequence). CDR3 sequence: CSARDSRGRTDTQYF. CDR3 bases: TGCAGTGCTAGAGATTCCCGGGGACGCACAGATACGCAGTATTTT.

This clonotype was seen repeatedly, ten times or more. The chain carries TRBV28 and TRBJ2-1; D gene uncertain. CDR1 MDHEN and CDR2 SYDVKM come from the germline V gene. V was pared by 6 bases and J by 0 bases, with 18 bases between. The CDR3 is made up of 17 amino acids. The chain's CDR3 is CASRPLRAASSYNEQFF. Written as DNA, the CDR3 is TGTGCCAGCAGACCCCTACGGGCCGCCAGCTCCTACAATGAGCAGTTCTTC.

This clonotype has a count of ten or more. The chain couples TRBV29-1 to TRBJ2-2, with D perhaps matching TRBD1 or TRBD2 (5 bases each). Per the germline V gene, CDR1 is SQVTM and CDR2 is ANQGSEA. V was trimmed by 6 bases and J by 0 bases, leaving 11 bases between them. The CDR3 spans 14 residues. The CDR3 reads CSVPGTTNTGELFF. The CDR3 nucleotides read TGCAGCGTCCCAGGGACCACGAACACCGGGGAGCTGTTTTTT.

The chain combines TRBV7-2 with TRBJ2-7; TRBD2 matches at 9 bases. J was trimmed by 4 bases and V by 5 bases; bases with no gene match: 12. CDR3 length: 16 amino acids. Per germline, CDR1 SGHTA and CDR2 FQGNSA. The CDR3 sequence: CASSPRWAGGGYEQYF. In DNA form, the CDR3 reads TGTGCCAGCAGCCCCCGTTGGGCGGGGGGGGGATACGAGCAGTACTTC.

The V gene is TRBV7-2, the J gene TRBJ2-3, with 9 bases identical to TRBD2. The CDR3 totals 16 residues. CDR1 SGHTA and CDR2 FQGNSA come from the germline V gene. The V segment lost 5 bases and the J segment 2 bases; nucleotides outside the gene matches: 8. The CDR3 region has the DNA TGTGCCAGCAGCCAAGGAGCGGGGGGATTCACAGATACGCAGTATTTT. It yields the protein CASSQGAGGFTDTQYF. Full variable domain (outside the CDR3, taken from reference TRBV7-2 and TRBJ2-3): GAGVSQSPSNKVTEKGKDVELRCDPISGHTALYWYRQSLGQGLEFLIYFQGNSAPDKSGLPSDRFSAERTGGSVSTLTIQRTQQEDSAVYLCASSQGAGGFTDTQYFGPGTRLTVL.

V gene TRBV12-3 or TRBV12-4 combines with J gene TRBJ1-5; D might be TRBD1 (6 bases). This CDR3 has 13 residues. V was cut by 7 bases and J by 3 bases, with 10 bases left in between. In nucleotides, the CDR3 is TGTGCCAGCACCAGGGACAACAATCAGCCCCAGCATTTT. Translating gives CASTRDNNQPQHF.

The chain uses TRBV4-1 and TRBJ1-3, with D possibly matching TRBD1 (6 bases). CDR1 is MGHRA and CDR2 is YSYEKL in the germline V gene. The CDR3 sequence is 14 residues long. V was clipped by 2 bases and J by 2 bases, with 7 bases between them. CDR3 sequence: CASSQPGAGNTIYF. CDR3 coding DNA: TGCGCCAGCAGCCAACCAGGGGCTGGAAACACCATATATTTT.

J is TRBJ2-5 and V is TRBV4-1; 8 bases are shared with TRBD1. This CDR3 comprises 17 residues. CDR1 and CDR2 (germline): MGHRA, YSYEKL. V lost 0 bases to trimming and J lost 2 bases; unmatched junction nucleotides: 8. As DNA, the CDR3 is TGCGCCAGCAGCCAAGACCCCGGACAGGGCCCGCAAGAGACCCAGTACTTC. This translates into CASSQDPGQGPQETQYF.

This chain uses TRBV11-2 with TRBJ2-3; 11 positions match TRBD2. The V gene end was trimmed by 5 bases and the J gene end by 1 base; junction bases not matched to a gene: 8. Germline V gene data show CDR1 as SGHAT and CDR2 as FQNNGV. The CDR3 contains 17 residues. The CDR3 DNA sequence: TGTGCCAGCAGCGTAGCCCTACTAGCGGGGGGCACAGATACGCAGTATTTT. This codes for CASSVALLAGGTDTQYF.

The chain joins TRBV5-1 to TRBJ1-3; D not certain. Germline loops: CDR1 SGHRS, CDR2 YFSETQ. Trimming took 4 bases from V and 1 from J, leaving 12 bases between them. The CDR3 runs 15 residues. In nucleotides, the CDR3 is TGCGCCAGCAGCCACAACCAAAATTCTGGAAACACCATATATTTT. As protein: CASSHNQNSGNTIYF. The variable domain in full, with the rest retrieved from reference TRBV5-1 and TRBJ1-3, is KAGVTQTPRYLIKTRGQQVTLSCSPISGHRSVSWYQQTPGQGLQFLFEYFSETQRNKGNFPGRFSGRQFSNSRSEMNVSTLELGDSALYLCASSHNQNSGNTIYFGEGSWLTVV.

This clonotype occurred a few times. The V call is TRBV2, the J call TRBJ2-3; TRBD2 matches at 10 bases. Looked up from germline, CDR1 is SNHLY and CDR2 is FYNNEI. CDR3 length: 15 residues. V was pared by 4 bases and J by 4 bases, with 5 bases of the junction left unmatched. CDR3 region: CASSGPAGGPDTQYF. The DNA for the CDR3 is TGTGCCAGCAGTGGCCCAGCGGGGGGGCCAGATACGCAGTATTTT. The full variable domain, rest sourced from reference TRBV2 and TRBJ2-3, is EPEVTQTPSHQVTQMGQEVILRCVPISNHLYFYWYRQILGQKVEFLVSFYNNEISEKSEIFDDQFSVERPDGSNFTLKIRSTKLEDSAMYFCASSGPAGGPDTQYFGPGTRLTVL.

The rearrangement uses TRBV5-1 and TRBJ2-2; the D is unclear. CDR1 and CDR2 (germline): SGHRS, YFSETQ. V lost 1 base to trimming and J lost 3 bases, with 13 bases between them. The CDR3 is 16 residues long. The CDR3 here is CASSLPPGSDTGELFF. The CDR3 DNA reads TGCGCCAGCAGCTTGCCGCCGGGTTCGGACACCGGGGAGCTGTTTTTT.

V is TRBV4-1 and J is TRBJ2-3; D might be TRBD2 (5 bases). The CDR3 sequence is 15 residues long. Between the trimmed V and J ends, which lost 0 bases and 2 bases, there was a span of 9 bases. Germline V gene sequence: CDR1 MGHRA, CDR2 YSYEKL. This chain's CDR3 is CASSQDRLLTDTQYF. CDR3 DNA: TGCGCCAGCAGCCAAGATCGACTACTCACAGATACGCAGTATTTT.

In its sample, this clonotype was seen many times. V gene TRBV5-5 combines with J gene TRBJ2-3, with 8 bases identical to TRBD1. V shed 1 base, J shed 1 base, and the junction held 5 bases outside the gene matches. CDR1 is SGHKS, CDR2 YYEKEE, per germline (reference sequence). CDR3 length: 16 residues. The CDR3 DNA reads as TGTGCCAGCAGCTTGAGCGGACAGGGCGGCACAGATACGCAGTATTTT. Amino acid sequence: CASSLSGQGGTDTQYF.

This clonotype has more than one count but fewer than ten. The chain carries TRBV18 and TRBJ2-5; perhaps TRBD1 as D (5 bases). The CDR3 totals 14 residues. Per the germline V gene, CDR1 is KGHSH and CDR2 is LQKENI. The V end was cut by 5 bases, the J end by 2 bases, with 12 bases between. This chain's CDR3 is CASSTVTGQETQYF. The CDR3 DNA reads TGTGCCAGCTCAACCGTTACAGGTCAAGAGACCCAGTACTTC. The full variable domain, rest sourced from reference TRBV18 and TRBJ2-5, is NAGVMQNPRHLVRRRGQEARLRCSPMKGHSHVYWYRQLPEEGLKFMVYLQKENIIDESGMPKERFSAEFPKEGPSILRIQQVVRGDSAAYFCASSTVTGQETQYFGPGTRLLVL.

This clonotype was counted only a few times. The chain is built from TRBV12-3 or TRBV12-4 and TRBJ1-5; 7 nucleotides align to TRBD1. The CDR3 extends over 15 amino acids. Trimming took 7 bases from V and 8 from J; bases not matched to a gene: 14. The DNA of the CDR3 is TGTGCCAGCACCACTCAGGGAGGGGGCCAGGAGCCCCAGCATTTT. This translates into CASTTQGGGQEPQHF.

This clonotype turned up a few times. The chain uses TRBV27 and TRBJ1-2; no clear D gene. Trimming cost V 3 bases and J 2 bases, with 7 bases left between them. The V gene's germline CDR1 is MNHEY and CDR2 SMNVEV (reference sequence). The CDR3 contains 13 residues. Written as DNA, the CDR3 is TGTGCCAGCAGTTTCGGGCCCAACTATGGCTACACCTTC. Its protein is CASSFGPNYGYTF.

The V gene is TRBV2, the J gene TRBJ2-4; D is perhaps TRBD2 (6 bases). This CDR3 has 13 amino acids. The V end was cut by 6 bases, the J end by 9 bases, with 15 bases between. From germline, CDR1 is SNHLY and CDR2 FYNNEI. The CDR3 here is CASRFREAAIQYF. For the CDR3, the DNA is TGTGCCAGCAGGTTCAGGGAGGCTGCCATTCAGTACTTC.

In its sample, this clonotype was seen a few times. V usage is TRBV20-1 and J usage is TRBJ1-2, with D tentatively TRBD1 (5 bases). The V gene's germline CDR1 is DFQATT and CDR2 SNEGSKA (reference sequence). V lost 4 bases and J 4 bases, leaving 7 bases between the germline ends. The CDR3 is made up of 11 amino acids. The CDR3 region has the DNA TGCAGTGCTACAGGGATCTATGGCTACACCTTC. Its translation is CSATGIYGYTF.

The V call is TRBV11-2, the J call TRBJ2-3; the D gene is possibly TRBD2 (6 bases). Per germline, CDR1 SGHAT and CDR2 FQNNGV. The CDR3 has 16 residues. The V and J ends lost 1 base and 2 bases respectively, with 13 bases between them. DNA of the CDR3: TGTGCCAGCAGCTTAGGCACTAGCCGAGACACAGATACGCAGTATTTT. Amino acid sequence: CASSLGTSRDTDTQYF.

J is TRBJ1-2 and V is TRBV5-5; D uncertain. This CDR3 contains 11 residues. The V end lost 4 bases, the J end lost 3 bases, and 4 bases lay between the germline ends. Germline V gene sequence: CDR1 SGHKS, CDR2 YYEKEE (reference sequence). For the CDR3, the DNA is TGTGCCAGCAGCCCGGACTATGGCTACACCTTC. This gives the protein CASSPDYGYTF.